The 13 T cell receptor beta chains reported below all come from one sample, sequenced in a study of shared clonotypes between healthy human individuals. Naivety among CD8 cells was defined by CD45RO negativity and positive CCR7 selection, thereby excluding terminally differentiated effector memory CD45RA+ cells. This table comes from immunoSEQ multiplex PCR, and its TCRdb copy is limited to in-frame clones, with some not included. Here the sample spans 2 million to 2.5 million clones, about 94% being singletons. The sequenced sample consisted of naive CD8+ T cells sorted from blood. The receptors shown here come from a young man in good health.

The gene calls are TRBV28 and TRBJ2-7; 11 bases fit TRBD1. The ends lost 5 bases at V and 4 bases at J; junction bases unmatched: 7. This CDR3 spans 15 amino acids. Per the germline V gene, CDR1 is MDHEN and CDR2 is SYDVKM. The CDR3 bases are TGTGCCAGCAGTGGCCGGGACAGGGGGATTTACGAGCAGTACTTC. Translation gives CASSGRDRGIYEQYF.

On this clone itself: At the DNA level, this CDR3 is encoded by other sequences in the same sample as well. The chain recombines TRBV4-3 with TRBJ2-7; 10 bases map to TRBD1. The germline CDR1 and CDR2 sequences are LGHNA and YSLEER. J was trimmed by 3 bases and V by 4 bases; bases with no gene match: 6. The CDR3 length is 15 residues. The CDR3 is CASSPGQGVGYEQYF. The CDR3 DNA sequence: TGCGCCAGCAGCCCAGGACAGGGGGTGGGCTACGAGCAGTACTTC.

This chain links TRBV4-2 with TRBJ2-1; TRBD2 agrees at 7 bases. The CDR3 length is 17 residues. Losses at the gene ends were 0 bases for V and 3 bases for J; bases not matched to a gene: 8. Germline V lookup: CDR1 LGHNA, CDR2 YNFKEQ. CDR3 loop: CASSQDPTPGGYNEQFF. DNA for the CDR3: TGTGCCAGCAGCCAAGACCCCACGCCGGGGGGCTACAATGAGCAGTTCTTC.

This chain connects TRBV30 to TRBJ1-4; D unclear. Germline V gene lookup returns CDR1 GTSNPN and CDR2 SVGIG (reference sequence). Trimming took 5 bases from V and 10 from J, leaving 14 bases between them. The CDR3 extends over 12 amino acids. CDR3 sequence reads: CAWDPAGGKLFF. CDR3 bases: TGTGCCTGGGACCCCGCCGGCGGAAAACTGTTTTTT.

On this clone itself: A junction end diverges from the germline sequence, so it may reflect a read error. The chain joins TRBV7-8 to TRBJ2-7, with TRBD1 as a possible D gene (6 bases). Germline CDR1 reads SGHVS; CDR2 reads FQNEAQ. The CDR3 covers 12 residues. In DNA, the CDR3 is TGTGCCAGCAGCTTAGGACAGGACATGGCACGCTTC. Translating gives CASSLGQDMARF.

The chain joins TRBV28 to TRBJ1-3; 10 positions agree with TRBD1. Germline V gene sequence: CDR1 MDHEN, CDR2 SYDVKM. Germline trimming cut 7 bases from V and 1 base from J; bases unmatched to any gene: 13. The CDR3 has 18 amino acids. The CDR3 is CASTLDRGNFGSGNTIYF. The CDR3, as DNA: TGTGCCAGCACCTTGGACAGGGGGAACTTCGGGTCTGGAAACACCATATATTTT. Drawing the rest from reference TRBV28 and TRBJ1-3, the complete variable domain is DVKVTQSSRYLVKRTGEKVFLECVQDMDHENMFWYRQDPGLGLRLIYFSYDVKMKEKGDIPEGYSVSREKKERFSLILESASTNQTSMYLCASTLDRGNFGSGNTIYFGEGSWLTVV.

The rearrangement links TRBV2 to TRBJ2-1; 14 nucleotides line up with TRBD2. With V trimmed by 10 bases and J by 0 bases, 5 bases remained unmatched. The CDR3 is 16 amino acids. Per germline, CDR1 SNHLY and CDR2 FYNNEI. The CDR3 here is CATGTSGGLSYNEQFF. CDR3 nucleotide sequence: TGTGCCACAGGGACTAGCGGGGGACTCTCCTACAATGAGCAGTTCTTC.

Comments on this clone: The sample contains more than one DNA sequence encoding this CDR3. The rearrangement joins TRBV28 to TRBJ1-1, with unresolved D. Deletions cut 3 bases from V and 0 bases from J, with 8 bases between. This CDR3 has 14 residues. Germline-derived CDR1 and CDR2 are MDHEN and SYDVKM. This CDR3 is CASSLGNLNTEAFF. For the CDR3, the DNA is TGTGCCAGCAGTTTGGGTAATCTGAACACTGAAGCTTTCTTT.

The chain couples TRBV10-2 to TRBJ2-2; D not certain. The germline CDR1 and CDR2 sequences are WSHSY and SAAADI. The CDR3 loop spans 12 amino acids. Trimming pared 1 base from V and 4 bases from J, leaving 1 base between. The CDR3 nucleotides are TGCGCCAGCAGTGAGTTCACCGGGGAGCTGTTTTTT. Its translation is CASSEFTGELFF.

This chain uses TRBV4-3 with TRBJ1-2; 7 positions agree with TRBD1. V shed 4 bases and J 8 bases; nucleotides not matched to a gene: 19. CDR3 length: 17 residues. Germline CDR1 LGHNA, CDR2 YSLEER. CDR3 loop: CASSLRAPTGKHGGYTF. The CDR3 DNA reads TGCGCCAGCAGCCTCCGCGCCCCGACAGGGAAACACGGCGGCTACACCTTC.

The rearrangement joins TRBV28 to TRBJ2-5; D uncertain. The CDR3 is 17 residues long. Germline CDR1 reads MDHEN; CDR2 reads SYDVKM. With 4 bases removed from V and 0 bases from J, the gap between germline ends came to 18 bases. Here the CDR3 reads CASSWTGRQTDQETQYF. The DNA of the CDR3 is TGTGCCAGCAGTTGGACCGGTAGACAAACGGACCAAGAGACCCAGTACTTC.

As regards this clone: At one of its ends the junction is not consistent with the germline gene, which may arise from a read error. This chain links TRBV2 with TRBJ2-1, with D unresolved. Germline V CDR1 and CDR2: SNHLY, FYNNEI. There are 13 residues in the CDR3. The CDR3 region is CASREGAYNEQFF. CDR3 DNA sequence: TGTGCCAGCAGAGAAGGAGCCTACAATGAGCAGTTCTTC. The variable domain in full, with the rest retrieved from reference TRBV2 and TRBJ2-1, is EPEVTQTPSHQVTQMGQEVILRCVPISNHLYFYWYRQILGQKVEFLVSFYNNEISEKSEIFDDQFSVERPDGSNFTLKIRSTKLEDSAMYFCASREGAYNEQFFGPGTRLTVL.

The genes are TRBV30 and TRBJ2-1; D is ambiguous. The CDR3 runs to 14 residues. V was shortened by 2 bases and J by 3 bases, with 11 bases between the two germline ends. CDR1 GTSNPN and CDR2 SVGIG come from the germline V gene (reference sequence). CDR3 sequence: CAWSSSVSYNEQFF. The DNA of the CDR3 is TGTGCCTGGAGTAGCAGCGTGAGCTACAATGAGCAGTTCTTC.